The 10 T cell receptor beta chains in this list originate from one sample, sequenced in a study of blood T cell repertoires in COVID-19. Measured with immunoSEQ multiplex PCR; TCRdb has only the in-frame clones, and not every one. In the table there are 85,000 or so clones, about 95% of which are singletons. The sequenced material came from peripheral blood. These TCRs come from a human donor with active COVID-19. The donor label of this sample is uncertain.

This rearrangement joins TRBV2 to TRBJ2-7, with a weak D call TRBD1 (6 bases). V was shortened by 1 base and J by 5 bases, with 18 bases between the two germline ends. This CDR3 spans 16 amino acids. Germline V lookup: CDR1 SNHLY, CDR2 FYNNEI. The CDR3 protein is CASSEELLGTGNEQYF. CDR3 in DNA: TGTGCCAGCAGTGAAGAGTTATTGGGTACAGGGAACGAGCAGTACTTC.

The chain recombines TRBV20-1 with TRBJ2-7; 7 nucleotides line up with TRBD2. CDR1 is DFQATT, CDR2 SNEGSKA, per germline (reference sequence). The CDR3 has 15 residues. V dropped 3 bases and J dropped 6; count of bases not matched to a gene: 14. The CDR3 is CSASSAGVWRGEQYF. CDR3 DNA sequence: TGCAGTGCTAGTTCTGCGGGGGTCTGGAGGGGCGAGCAGTACTTC.

DNA for the CDR3: TGTGCCAGCAGCCAAGATTTGTCTTTCTCCTACAATGAGCAGTTCTTC. This gives the protein CASSQDLSFSYNEQFF. The chain couples TRBV14 to TRBJ2-1; D gene ambiguous. The germline V gene encodes CDR1 SGHDN and CDR2 FVKESK. The CDR3 runs 16 residues. V was shortened by 0 bases and J by 0 bases, with 9 bases between the two germline ends.

V and J are TRBV5-6 and TRBJ1-2; 7 nucleotides line up with TRBD1. The CDR3 runs 16 residues. Trimming took 3 bases from V and 3 from J; bases not matched to a gene: 11. In germline, CDR1 is SGHDT, CDR2 YYEEEE. The CDR3 DNA reads TGTGCCAGCAGCTCCTATAGGGGGCCGCGGGACTATGGCTACACCTTC. Its translation: CASSSYRGPRDYGYTF.

The rearrangement joins TRBV6-5 to TRBJ1-2; 8 nucleotides align to TRBD1. V lost 4 bases, J lost 1 base, and 8 bases stayed unmatched. This CDR3 region has 16 residues. Germline lookup yields CDR1 MNHEY and CDR2 SVGAGI. In DNA, the CDR3 is TGTGCCAGCAGTTGGGACAGGATTTCACTTAACTATGGCTACACCTTC. Its translation is CASSWDRISLNYGYTF.

The chain uses TRBV5-5 and TRBJ2-7, with 13 bases that match TRBD2. This CDR3 comprises 15 residues. Per the germline V gene, CDR1 is SGHKS and CDR2 is YYEKEE (reference sequence). V gave up 4 bases and J gave up 3 bases; unmatched junction bases: 4. In DNA, the CDR3 is TGTGCCAGCAGCCCCGGGACTAGCGGGGACTACGAGCAGTACTTC. Protein sequence: CASSPGTSGDYEQYF.

This clone is deemed medium-sized (0.01 to 0.1%). The chain uses TRBV6-5 and TRBJ2-1; 9 bases map to TRBD2. The V gene's germline CDR1 is MNHEY and CDR2 SVGAGI. CDR3 size: 13 residues. V lost 8 bases to trimming and J lost 6 bases; unmatched junction nucleotides: 5. This CDR3 is CASFTTSGNEQFF. In DNA, the CDR3 is TGTGCCAGCTTCACGACTAGCGGCAATGAGCAGTTCTTC.

This chain uses TRBV6-5 with TRBJ1-2; TRBD1 is a possible D gene (6 bases). The CDR3 is 15 amino acids. Germline V CDR1 and CDR2: MNHEY, SVGAGI. V lost 0 bases and J 4 bases, leaving 12 bases between the germline ends. The CDR3 protein is CASSYSSRGGYGYTF. In DNA, the CDR3 is TGTGCCAGCAGTTACTCGAGTAGGGGGGGCTATGGCTACACCTTC.

This sequence joins TRBV5-5 and TRBJ2-7; D perhaps matches TRBD1 (7 bases). The germline gives CDR1 SGHKS, CDR2 YYEKEE (reference sequence). Trimming took off 5 bases at V and 6 bases at J, with 27 bases between the two ends. This CDR3 has 17 amino acids. The CDR3 DNA is TGTGCCAGCAGGGATCTTGGGATGGGGCAGGGGGGTTTCGAGCAGTACTTC. This translates into CASRDLGMGQGGFEQYF.

This chain links TRBV5-1 with TRBJ2-3; 8 positions agree with TRBD1. The CDR3 covers 14 residues. The V segment lost 4 bases and the J segment 0 bases; nucleotides outside the gene matches: 1. Germline CDR1 reads SGHRS; CDR2 reads YFSETQ. The CDR3 loop reads CASSQGASTDTQYF. The CDR3 bases are TGCGCCAGCAGCCAGGGGGCCAGCACAGATACGCAGTATTTT.